This passage covers 29 T cell receptor beta chains from one sample sequenced in a study of T cell clones after liver transplantation. Some clones are missing from TCRdb's copy, which holds only in-frame ones; the method was immunoSEQ multiplex PCR. Seen here are about 75,000 clones, around 80% observed once, and the top ten hold 2.1%. Sequencing used CD4+ T cells from blood, obtained 48 to 50 months after liver transplant. The origin of the receptors is a human patient who received a liver transplant. The T cells may partly be graft donor cells.

The genes are TRBV11-2 and TRBJ2-1, with D maybe TRBD1 (6 bases). V lost 6 bases and J 3 bases, leaving 15 bases between the germline ends. Germline V CDR1 and CDR2: SGHAT, FQNNGV. CDR3 length: 15 amino acids. The CDR3 loop reads CASSLQGPYYNEQFF. The CDR3 bases are TGTGCCAGCAGTCTTCAGGGGCCATACTACAATGAGCAGTTCTTC. Full variable domain (missing parts from reference TRBV11-2 and TRBJ2-1): EAGVAQSPRYKIIEKRQSVAFWCNPISGHATLYWYQQILGQGPKLLIQFQNNGVVDDSQLPKDRFSAERLKGVDSTLKIQPAKLEDSAVYLCASSLQGPYYNEQFFGPGTRLTVL.

The chain employs TRBV25-1 and TRBJ2-5, with TRBD2 matching 12 bases. Germline V gene data show CDR1 as MGHDK and CDR2 as SYGVNS. Losses at the gene ends were 4 bases for V and 4 bases for J; bases not matched to a gene: 4. The CDR3 is made up of 15 amino acids. The CDR3 loop is CASSGLAGGGETQYF. CDR3 sequence (DNA): TGTGCCAGCAGTGGCCTAGCGGGGGGGGGAGAGACCCAGTACTTC.

DNA of the CDR3: TGTGCCAGCAGCGAAAGGGGACAGGGACGGACCGGGGAGCTGTTTTTT. Translating it yields CASSERGQGRTGELFF. This sequence joins TRBV27 and TRBJ2-2, with 9 nucleotides matching TRBD1. Germline values: CDR1 MNHEY, CDR2 SMNVEV (reference sequence). The trim removed 6 bases at V and 5 bases at J, leaving 10 bases unmatched. CDR3 length: 16 residues.

The chain uses TRBV5-6 and TRBJ2-7; D is possibly TRBD1 or TRBD2 (5 bases each). V was clipped by 4 bases and J by 3 bases, with 8 bases between them. The CDR3 is 12 residues long. Germline V CDR1 and CDR2: SGHDT, YYEEEE. The CDR3 DNA reads TGTGCCAGCAGCCGGGACGGCTACGAGCAGTACTTC. As protein: CASSRDGYEQYF.

The chain couples TRBV19 to TRBJ2-1; tentatively, D is TRBD1 (5 bases). The CDR3 runs to 15 residues. Looked up from germline, CDR1 is LNHDA and CDR2 is SQIVND (reference sequence). Trimming removed 10 bases from V and 6 bases from J, with 22 bases in between. The CDR3 DNA reads TGTGCCACCTCAGGTGGCAGGGTGCCGGGCAATGAGCAGTTCTTC. It translates to CATSGGRVPGNEQFF.

The V gene is TRBV5-1, the J gene TRBJ1-2; D unresolved. The germline V gene encodes CDR1 SGHRS and CDR2 YFSETQ. Trimming took 1 base from V and 8 from J, leaving 12 bases between them. CDR3 length: 13 residues. CDR3 DNA: TGCGCCAGCAGCTTGTCTCCAGCCGGGGGCTACACCTTC. Protein: CASSLSPAGGYTF.

The chain employs TRBV15 and TRBJ2-7; tentative D call: TRBD2 (6 bases). Germline V CDR1 and CDR2: LNHNV, YYDKDF (reference sequence). The V end lost 5 bases, the J end lost 4 bases, and 12 bases lay between the germline ends. CDR3 length: 13 residues. CDR3: CATSDAGTYEQYF. CDR3 nucleotides: TGTGCCACCAGCGACGCGGGGACTTACGAGCAGTACTTC.

J is TRBJ2-5 and V is TRBV5-1; tentative D call: TRBD2 (5 bases). CDR3 length: 13 residues. Germline lookup yields CDR1 SGHRS and CDR2 YFSETQ. Trimming stripped 5 bases from V and 1 base from J, with 9 bases between. The CDR3 here is CASRVGSQETQYF. The CDR3 DNA is TGCGCCAGCAGAGTGGGGAGCCAAGAGACCCAGTACTTC.

The table lists this clone with a count of one. J is TRBJ2-7 and V is TRBV7-2; D is unresolved. This CDR3 spans 14 amino acids. Per germline, CDR1 SGHTA and CDR2 FQGNSA. V dropped 5 bases and J dropped 0 bases, with 11 bases sitting between them. CDR3 DNA: TGTGCCAGCAGCCCTGGACGGAACTCCTACGAGCAGTACTTC. Its translation is CASSPGRNSYEQYF.

The V and J genes are TRBV5-4 and TRBJ2-1, with D tentatively TRBD1 or TRBD2 (6 bases each). In germline, CDR1 is SGHNT, CDR2 YYREEE (reference sequence). Trimming left V 6 bases short and J 7 bases short, with 20 bases between. CDR3 size: 15 residues. The CDR3 DNA reads TGTGCCAGCACCCGAGCGAGGGGGGCTAGTAATGAGCAGTTCTTC. Its translation: CASTRARGASNEQFF. The complete variable domain, with remaining parts taken from reference TRBV5-4 and TRBJ2-1, reads ETGVTQSPTHLIKTRGQQVTLRCSSQSGHNTVSWYQQALGQGPQFIFQYYREEENGRGNFPPRFSGLQFPNYSSELNVNALELDDSALYLCASTRARGASNEQFFGPGTRLTVL.

This chain links TRBV7-9 with TRBJ2-3; TRBD2 matches 12 bases. J lost 1 base, V lost 5 bases, and 4 bases had no gene match. The CDR3 is made up of 16 amino acids. Germline CDR1 reads SEHNR; CDR2 reads FQNEAQ (reference sequence). The DNA of the CDR3 is TGTGCCAGCAGCCCCGGACTAGCGGGACGCACAGATACGCAGTATTTT. Protein: CASSPGLAGRTDTQYF. Together with reference TRBV7-9 and TRBJ2-3, the CDR3 gives the full variable domain: DTGVSQNPRHKITKRGQNVTFRCDPISEHNRLYWYRQTLGQGPEFLTYFQNEAQLEKSRLLSDRFSAERPKGSFSTLEIQRTEQGDSAMYLCASSPGLAGRTDTQYFGPGTRLTVL.

The rearrangement uses TRBV9 and TRBJ2-3; D remains unclear. Germline V gene sequence: CDR1 SGDLS, CDR2 YYNGEE. This CDR3 has 13 amino acids. Trimming removed 4 bases from V and 6 bases from J, with 12 bases in between. The DNA of the CDR3 is TGTGCCAGCAGCTCGGGCCCGTCGGATACGCAGTATTTT. Its translation is CASSSGPSDTQYF.

The chain couples TRBV7-2 to TRBJ2-7; 13 nucleotides align to TRBD2. The trim removed 2 bases at V and 3 bases at J, leaving 4 bases unmatched. CDR3 length: 16 residues. Germline lookup yields CDR1 SGHTA and CDR2 FQGNSA. The CDR3 DNA reads TGTGCCAGCAGCTTACTGACTAGCGGGAGGATCTACGAGCAGTACTTC. Its translation: CASSLLTSGRIYEQYF.

This clone came up once. The genes are TRBV4-2 and TRBJ2-1; TRBD2 aligns across 8 bases. CDR1 and CDR2 (germline): LGHNA, YNFKEQ. After removal of 5 bases from V and 6 bases from J, the junction contained 12 bases not matched to a gene. CDR3 size: 16 residues. The CDR3 loop reads CASSSPERGSRNEQFF. The DNA of the CDR3 is TGTGCCAGCAGCTCCCCTGAGCGGGGGAGTCGCAATGAGCAGTTCTTC.

The chain is built from TRBV6-6 and TRBJ1-5; 8 bases are shared with TRBD1. This CDR3 is 14 amino acids long. With V trimmed by 7 bases and J by 7 bases, 9 bases remained unmatched. Germline CDR1 reads MNHNY; CDR2 reads SVGAGI (reference sequence). Written as DNA, the CDR3 is TGTGCCAGCAATTTAGGGCAGGGGGCCCAGCCCCAGCATTTT. Protein product: CASNLGQGAQPQHF.

The gene calls are TRBV6-1 and TRBJ2-7; D is unclear. CDR3 length equals 14 residues. Germline V gene lookup returns CDR1 MNHNS and CDR2 SASEGT. Trimming removed 0 bases at V and 7 bases at J, with 13 bases between. CDR3 coding DNA: TGTGCCAGCAGTGAAGCGCAGTGGTCTTGGGAGCAGTACTTC. Translated, it gives CASSEAQWSWEQYF.

V usage is TRBV7-3 and J usage is TRBJ2-7; the D is unclear. The V gene lost 3 bases and the J gene lost 3 bases, with 9 bases spanning the gap. Germline CDR1 and CDR2: SGHTA and FQGTGA. The CDR3 is 13 amino acids. The CDR3 DNA follows: TGTGCCAGCAGCTTGGGGAACAACTACGAGCAGTACTTC. It encodes CASSLGNNYEQYF.

The chain joins TRBV5-6 to TRBJ2-2, with 7 bases lining up with TRBD1. The germline V gene has CDR1 SGHDT and CDR2 YYEEEE. This CDR3 is 15 amino acids long. V shed 4 bases and J 3 bases; nucleotides not matched to a gene: 6. The CDR3 DNA follows: TGTGCCAGCAGCCCGGACAGGCTGGACACCGGGGAGCTGTTTTTT. This sequence encodes CASSPDRLDTGELFF.

This clone was found once. The rearrangement links TRBV2 to TRBJ2-5, with TRBD2 identical over 8 bases. Germline loops: CDR1 SNHLY, CDR2 FYNNEI. The CDR3 has 14 amino acids. V was pared by 2 bases and J by 1 base, with 0 bases of the junction left unmatched. The CDR3 nucleotides are TGTGCCAGCAGTGAACGGGGGGGCCAAGAGACCCAGTACTTC. It specifies CASSERGGQETQYF.

The V gene is TRBV7-6, the J gene TRBJ2-2; D is uncertain. Per the germline V gene, CDR1 is SGHVS and CDR2 is FNYEAQ. The V end lost 2 bases, the J end lost 0 bases, and 7 bases lay between the germline ends. The CDR3 runs 15 residues. The CDR3 protein is CASSLSGANTGELFF. CDR3 bases: TGTGCCAGCAGCTTATCGGGTGCGAACACCGGGGAGCTGTTTTTT.

The chain recombines TRBV5-5 with TRBJ2-5; TRBD2 is a possible D gene (5 bases). The CDR3 contains 14 residues. Germline V lookup: CDR1 SGHKS, CDR2 YYEKEE (reference sequence). Trimming took 0 bases from V and 5 from J, leaving 11 bases between them. CDR3 region: CASSLATRAETQYF. CDR3 nucleotides: TGTGCCAGCAGCTTGGCCACTAGAGCGGAGACCCAGTACTTC.

The chain couples TRBV4-3 to TRBJ2-2; the match to TRBD2 covers 8 bases. CDR1 and CDR2 from the germline V gene are LGHNA and YSLEER. Losses at the gene ends were 0 bases for V and 1 base for J; bases not matched to a gene: 1. The CDR3 is 16 amino acids. The CDR3 protein is CASSQDLAGNTGELFF. DNA for the CDR3: TGCGCCAGCAGCCAAGATCTAGCGGGGAACACCGGGGAGCTGTTTTTT.

The J gene is TRBJ2-1, the V gene TRBV10-3, with D perhaps matching TRBD2 (7 bases). V was shortened by 0 bases and J by 9 bases, with 12 bases between the two germline ends. The CDR3 is 14 residues long. Germline CDR1 and CDR2: ENHRY and SYGVKD. CDR3 nucleotides: TGTGCCATCAGTGAGTCAGGGGGGAGGGGTGAGCAGTTCTTC. It yields the protein CAISESGGRGEQFF.

The chain uses TRBV7-3 and TRBJ2-1, with D possibly matching TRBD2 (6 bases). CDR1 and CDR2 (germline): SGHTA, FQGTGA. The V and J ends lost 3 bases and 9 bases respectively, with 9 bases between them. CDR3 length equals 12 residues. The CDR3 coding sequence is TGTGCCAGCAGCTTGGAGGGCAGTGAGCAGTTCTTC. Translation: CASSLEGSEQFF.

This clone was seen a few times. The rearrangement links TRBV19 to TRBJ1-6; D is uncertain. Trimming removed 6 bases from V and 7 bases from J, with 10 bases in between. Germline values: CDR1 LNHDA, CDR2 SQIVND (reference sequence). The CDR3 contains 13 residues. This chain's CDR3 is CASRWAYNSPLHF. CDR3 nucleotides: TGTGCCAGTAGATGGGCTTACAATTCACCCCTCCACTTT.

This clone has only one observation. CDR3 nucleotide sequence: TGTGCCATCAGGACCGGGACAGGGCCGAACTATGGCTACACCTTC. As protein: CAIRTGTGPNYGYTF. The gene calls are TRBV10-3 and TRBJ1-2; 9 bases match TRBD1. The CDR3 loop spans 15 amino acids. Unmatched junction bases numbered 7, after V lost 6 bases and J lost 2 bases. Germline-derived CDR1 and CDR2 are ENHRY and SYGVKD.

This chain connects TRBV9 to TRBJ1-3; TRBD1 matches 9 bases. Germline V gene sequence: CDR1 SGDLS, CDR2 YYNGEE. The CDR3 spans 13 residues. After removal of 4 bases from V and 14 bases from J, the junction contained 10 bases not matched to a gene. This CDR3 reads CASSIQPGQGLYF. In nucleotides, the CDR3 is TGTGCCAGCAGCATCCAACCGGGACAGGGTTTATATTTT.

This clone is a singleton in its sample. The genes are TRBV19 and TRBJ2-3, with 7 bases aligning to TRBD1. CDR1 and CDR2 (germline): LNHDA, SQIVND (reference sequence). The CDR3 length is 14 residues. The V gene end was trimmed by 9 bases and the J gene end by 1 base; junction bases not matched to a gene: 7. DNA of the CDR3: TGTGCCAGCGCCCGGGGACAGCGCACAGATACGCAGTATTTT. Translated: CASARGQRTDTQYF.

V is TRBV7-3 and J is TRBJ2-3, with D possibly matching TRBD2 (5 bases). Germline CDR1 and CDR2: SGHTA and FQGTGA. This CDR3 comprises 15 residues. V was pared by 0 bases and J by 4 bases, with 11 bases between. CDR3 amino acids: CASSLTANGADTQYF. The CDR3 DNA reads TGTGCCAGCAGCTTAACAGCGAACGGGGCAGATACGCAGTATTTT.